This TCR beta chain appears in the sequencing data of a study of beta chain features in type 1 diabetes. CDR3 size: 14 residues. V lost 3 bases and J lost 4, with 13 bases in between. CDR1 is MDHEN and CDR2 is SYDVKM in the germline V gene. This clone was seen a few times. Its antigen is unidentified. TCRB transcripts that were expressed got sequenced, as all of the isolated RNA had been reverse transcribed. Using immunoSEQ multiplex PCR, the repertoire was profiled, and TCRdb retains in-frame clones only, with some absent. Of over 150,000 clones in the sample, 10% were seen once. Study-wide points: Patients with Type 1 diabetes showed moderately but significantly shorter TCRB CDR3s in all four CD4+ subsets.

The sequence was collected from a man aged 25-45 years with type 1 diabetes. The source material was central memory CD4+ T cells from blood. V gene TRBV28 combines with J gene TRBJ2-7, with D tentatively TRBD2 (6 bases). The CDR3 sequence: CASSFGGSVYEQYF. The CDR3 nucleotides are TGTGCCAGCAGTTTCGGAGGGAGTGTATACGAGCAGTACTTC.